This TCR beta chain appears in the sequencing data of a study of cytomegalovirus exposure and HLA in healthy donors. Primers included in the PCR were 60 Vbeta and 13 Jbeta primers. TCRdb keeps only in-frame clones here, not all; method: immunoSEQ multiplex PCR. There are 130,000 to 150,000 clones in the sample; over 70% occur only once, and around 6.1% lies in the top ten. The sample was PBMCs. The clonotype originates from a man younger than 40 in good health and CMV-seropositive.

The CDR3 coding sequence is TGTGCCAGCAGTTACTCACGGGGAGTCGCTGAAGCTTTCTTT. Protein product: CASSYSRGVAEAFF. The V gene is TRBV6-6, the J gene TRBJ1-1, with D unclear. The CDR3 totals 14 residues. CDR1 is MNHNY and CDR2 is SVGAGI in the germline V gene (reference sequence). The V end was cut by 0 bases, the J end by 6 bases, with 11 bases between.